This T cell receptor beta chain was documented in a study of blood T cell repertoires in COVID-19. Study as a whole: The United States, Italy and Spain supplied acute and convalescent COVID-19 samples. T cells, B-cell-depleted T cells, or PBMCs supplied cDNA or gDNA.

Under the authors' procedure: Nucleated cell number was recorded as an estimate derived from reference gene primer amplification. TCRdb's table, derived via immunoSEQ multiplex PCR, lists solely in-frame clones and lacks some. The D gene and trimming were derived from the DNA, and the V and J assignments and clone size from that table. The top ten hold 3.5% to 4.5% of the sample, which has around 120,000 clones, roughly 83% seen once. This CDR3 contains 14 residues. V lost 0 bases and J lost 9, with 13 bases in between. The V gene's germline CDR1 is SGHKS and CDR2 YYEKEE (reference sequence). V usage is TRBV5-5 and J usage is TRBJ2-1; TRBD2 might be the D (5 bases). Sequencing input: peripheral blood. The sequence was obtained from a woman aged 80 or over with acute or convalescent COVID-19. The CDR3 loop is CASSLGPVGAEQFF. Here the CDR3 DNA reads TGTGCCAGCAGCTTGGGCCCTGTGGGAGCTGAGCAGTTCTTC.